This T cell receptor (beta chain) came from a study of blood T cell repertoires in COVID-19. As for the study in general: Some COVID-19 samples were acute and others convalescent; all came from the United States, Italy and Spain. From T cells, B-cell-depleted T cells, or PBMCs came the material, which was cDNA or gDNA.

Germline CDR1 reads MNHNY; CDR2 reads SVGAGI (reference sequence). V was trimmed by 5 bases and J by 0 bases, leaving 17 bases between them. The CDR3 has 17 amino acids. Those enrolled in Seattle joined during active infection and were followed longitudinally afterward. Per the original methods: Nucleated cell counts were estimated from reference gene primer amplification. Here immunoSEQ multiplex PCR was the method, and the copy in TCRdb shows in-frame clones only, minus some. For V, J and clone size, that table is used; D and trimming come from the DNA. The sample has about 220,000 clones, roughly 85% seen once.

Sequencing input: peripheral blood. This TCR was recovered from a woman aged 65 to 85 with COVID-19, enrolled during active disease. The gene calls are TRBV6-6 and TRBJ1-5; D ambiguous. Written as DNA, the CDR3 is TGTGCCAGCAGTCCAAACCCAGGACTAGATAGCAATCAGCCCCAGCATTTT. It is translated as CASSPNPGLDSNQPQHF.